The clone carrying this TCR beta chain was seen a few times. The J segment lost 5 bases and the V segment lost 6 bases, leaving 16 bases of the junction unmatched. Germline V gives CDR1 MNHEY, CDR2 SVGEGT. The CDR3 has 16 residues. The data originate from a study of response to subunit inactivated influenza vaccine. One entry per CDR3 protein, called by TCRdb with MiXCR from the RT-PCR reads. The sample yields 430,000 or so distinct CDR3 sequences, approximately 9.9% seen once. The chain uses TRBV6-2 or TRBV6-3 and TRBJ2-7; 7 nucleotides agree with TRBD1. This clonotype was obtained from a man in his fifties who received an inactivated influenza vaccine. This specimen was PBMCs from blood, taken about 40 days after vaccination. CDR3 nucleotides: TGTGCCAGCAGGCCCTTCCGGGCAGGGGGTGCGGACGAGCAGTACTTC. Its translation: CASRPFRAGGADEQYF.